Given below is one T cell receptor (beta chain) in context. Time point described: persistent/refractory GD, antithyroid drugs over 5 years with positive TRAb. PBMC RNA served as the TCR library source. This sample stems from a study of regulatory T cells in long-lasting Graves disease. Arm-PCR with iRepertoire HTBI primers amplified the CDR3 regions for these TCR beta libraries. Each CDR3 protein gets one entry after TCRdb re-called the multiplex PCR reads with MiXCR. The repertoire holds 650,000 to 850,000 distinct CDR3 sequences, with around 30% as singletons. The receptor was derived from a female donor with Graves disease. The sample in question was peripheral blood mononuclear cells (PBMCs), obtained when the disease was refractory, from a patient treated with antithyroid drugs.

The CDR3 bases are TGTGCCAGCAGTGAACACGCAGGGACAAGGGAAAAACTGTTTTTT. Amino acids: CASSEHAGTREKLFF. The V gene is TRBV25-1, the J gene TRBJ1-4, with D tentatively TRBD1 (6 bases). From germline, CDR1 is MGHDK and CDR2 SYGVNS. The CDR3 contains 15 residues. Trimming pared 2 bases from V and 8 bases from J, leaving 15 bases between. Based on the CDR3 plus reference TRBV25-1 and TRBJ1-4, the full variable domain is EADIYQTPRYLVIGTGKKITLECSQTMGHDKMYWYQQDPGMELHLIHYSYGVNSTEKGDLSSESTVSRIRTEHFPLTLESARPSHTSQYLCASSEHAGTREKLFFGSGTQLSVL.